This TCR beta chain was recovered during a study of blood T cells in healthy people across ages. Primers used in a second PCR of about 7 to 12 cycles were a sample-barcoded 5' primer and a J-beta primer mix. TCRdb ran MiXCR on the 5' RACE reads and lists one entry per CDR3 protein. The sample consists of roughly 830,000 distinct CDR3 sequences, 62% of them appearing once. The CDR3 has 17 residues. V lost 0 bases to trimming and J lost 3 bases; unmatched junction nucleotides: 9. Germline V gene sequence: CDR1 SGHTS, CDR2 YDEGEE. The J gene is TRBJ2-1, the V gene TRBV5-8; 7 nucleotides align to TRBD1. Source material: blood. This receptor was identified in a man younger than 40 in good health. Here the CDR3 reads CASSLATGASYYNEQFF. DNA of the CDR3: TGTGCCAGCAGCTTGGCTACAGGGGCCTCATACTACAATGAGCAGTTCTTC.